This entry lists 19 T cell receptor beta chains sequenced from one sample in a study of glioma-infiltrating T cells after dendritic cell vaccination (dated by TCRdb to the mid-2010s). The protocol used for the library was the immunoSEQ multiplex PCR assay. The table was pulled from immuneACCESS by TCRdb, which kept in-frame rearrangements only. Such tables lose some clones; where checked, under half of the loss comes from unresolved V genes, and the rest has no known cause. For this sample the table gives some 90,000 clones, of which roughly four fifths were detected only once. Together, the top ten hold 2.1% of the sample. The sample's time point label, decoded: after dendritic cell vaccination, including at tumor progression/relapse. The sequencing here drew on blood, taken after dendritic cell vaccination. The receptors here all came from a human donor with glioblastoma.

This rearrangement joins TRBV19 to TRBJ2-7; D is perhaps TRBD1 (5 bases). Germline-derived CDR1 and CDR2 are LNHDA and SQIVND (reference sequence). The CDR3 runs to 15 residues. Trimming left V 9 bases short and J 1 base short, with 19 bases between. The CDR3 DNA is TGTGCCAGCCAATTACAGGAATCTGGGTCCTACGAGCAGTACTTC. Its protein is CASQLQESGSYEQYF.

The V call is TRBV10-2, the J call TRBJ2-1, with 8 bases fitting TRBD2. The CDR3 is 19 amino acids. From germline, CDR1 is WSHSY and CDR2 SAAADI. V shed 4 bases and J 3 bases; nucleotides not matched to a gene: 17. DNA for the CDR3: TGCGCCAGCAGTGTAGGGTGGGCTAGCGGGCACACTCTCTACAATGAGCAGTTCTTC. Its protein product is CASSVGWASGHTLYNEQFF.

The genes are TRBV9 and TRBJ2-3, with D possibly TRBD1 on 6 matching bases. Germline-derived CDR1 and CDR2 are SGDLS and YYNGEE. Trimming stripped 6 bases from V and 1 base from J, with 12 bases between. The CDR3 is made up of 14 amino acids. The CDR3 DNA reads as TGTGCCAGCAATCGGGACACTGGCACAGATACGCAGTATTTT. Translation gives CASNRDTGTDTQYF.

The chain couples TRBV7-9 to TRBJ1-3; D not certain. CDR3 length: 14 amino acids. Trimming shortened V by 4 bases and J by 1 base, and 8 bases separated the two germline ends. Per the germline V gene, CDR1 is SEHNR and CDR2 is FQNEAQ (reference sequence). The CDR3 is CASSSQSSGNTIYF. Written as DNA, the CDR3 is TGTGCCAGCAGCTCTCAGTCTTCTGGAAACACCATATATTTT.

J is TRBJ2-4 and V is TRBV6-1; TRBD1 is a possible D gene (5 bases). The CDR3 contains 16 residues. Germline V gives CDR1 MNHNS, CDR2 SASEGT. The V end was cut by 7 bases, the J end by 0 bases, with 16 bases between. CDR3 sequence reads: CASTDRTRLAKNIQYF. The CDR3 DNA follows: TGTGCCAGCACTGACCGGACAAGACTAGCCAAAAACATTCAGTACTTC.

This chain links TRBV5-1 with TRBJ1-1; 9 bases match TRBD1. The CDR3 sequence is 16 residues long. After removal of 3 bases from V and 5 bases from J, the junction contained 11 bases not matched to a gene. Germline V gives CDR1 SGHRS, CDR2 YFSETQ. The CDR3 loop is CASSSTTGGYNTEAFF. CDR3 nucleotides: TGCGCCAGCAGCTCGACTACAGGGGGCTATAATACTGAAGCTTTCTTT.

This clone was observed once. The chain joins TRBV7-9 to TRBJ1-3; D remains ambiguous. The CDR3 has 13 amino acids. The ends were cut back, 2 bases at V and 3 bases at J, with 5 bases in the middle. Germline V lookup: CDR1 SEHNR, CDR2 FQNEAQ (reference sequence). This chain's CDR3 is CASSLYIGNTIYF. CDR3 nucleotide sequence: TGTGCCAGCAGCTTATACATTGGAAACACCATATATTTT.

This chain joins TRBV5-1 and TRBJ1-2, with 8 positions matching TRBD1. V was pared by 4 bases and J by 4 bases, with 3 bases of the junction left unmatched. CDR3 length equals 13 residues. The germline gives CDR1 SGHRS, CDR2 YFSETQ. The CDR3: CASSPDRAYGYTF. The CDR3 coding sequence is TGCGCCAGCAGCCCGGACAGGGCCTATGGCTACACCTTC. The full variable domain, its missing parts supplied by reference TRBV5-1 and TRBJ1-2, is KAGVTQTPRYLIKTRGQQVTLSCSPISGHRSVSWYQQTPGQGLQFLFEYFSETQRNKGNFPGRFSGRQFSNSRSEMNVSTLELGDSALYLCASSPDRAYGYTFGSGTRLTVV.

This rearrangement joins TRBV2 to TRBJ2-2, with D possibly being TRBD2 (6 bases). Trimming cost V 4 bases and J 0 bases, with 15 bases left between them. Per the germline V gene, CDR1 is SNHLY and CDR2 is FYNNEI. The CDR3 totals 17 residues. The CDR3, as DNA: TGTGCCAGCAGTGCCGACGGGACTCACGCGAACACCGGGGAGCTGTTTTTT. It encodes CASSADGTHANTGELFF.

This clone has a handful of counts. CDR3 protein: CASSPLGVNTEAFF. Here the CDR3 DNA reads TGTGCCAGCAGCCCTTTAGGGGTGAACACTGAAGCTTTCTTT. This rearrangement joins TRBV4-2 to TRBJ1-1; the D gene is possibly TRBD1 (5 bases). Trimming took 4 bases from V and 0 from J, leaving 9 bases between them. This CDR3 comprises 14 residues. Germline V gives CDR1 LGHNA, CDR2 YNFKEQ.

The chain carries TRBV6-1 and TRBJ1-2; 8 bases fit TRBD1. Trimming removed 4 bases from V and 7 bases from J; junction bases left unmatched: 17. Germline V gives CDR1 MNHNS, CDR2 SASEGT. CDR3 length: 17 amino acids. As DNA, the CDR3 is TGTGCCAGCAGTGGGCATACCCGGGACAGGACTGCAGGTGGCTACACCTTC. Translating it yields CASSGHTRDRTAGGYTF.

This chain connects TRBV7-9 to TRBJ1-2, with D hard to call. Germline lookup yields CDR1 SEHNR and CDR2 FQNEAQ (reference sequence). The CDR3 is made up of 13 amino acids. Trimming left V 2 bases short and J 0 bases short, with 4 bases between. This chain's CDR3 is CASSLRANYGYTF. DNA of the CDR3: TGTGCCAGCAGCTTACGGGCTAACTATGGCTACACCTTC.

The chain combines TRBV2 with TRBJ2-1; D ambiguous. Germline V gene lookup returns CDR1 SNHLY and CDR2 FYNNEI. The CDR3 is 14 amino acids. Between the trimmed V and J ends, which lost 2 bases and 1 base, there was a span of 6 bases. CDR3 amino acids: CASSEFRSYNEQFF. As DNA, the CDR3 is TGTGCCAGCAGTGAATTTAGATCCTACAATGAGCAGTTCTTC.

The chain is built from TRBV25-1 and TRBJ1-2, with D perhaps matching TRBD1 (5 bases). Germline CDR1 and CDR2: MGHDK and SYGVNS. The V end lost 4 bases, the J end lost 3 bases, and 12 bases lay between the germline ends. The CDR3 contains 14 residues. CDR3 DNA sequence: TGTGCCAGCAGTGCCCTAGACAGATACTATGGCTACACCTTC. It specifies CASSALDRYYGYTF.

The CDR3 reads CASSPGQGAFYEQYF. The DNA of the CDR3 is TGTGCCAGCTCACCCGGACAGGGGGCATTCTACGAGCAGTACTTC. V usage is TRBV18 and J usage is TRBJ2-7; TRBD1 aligns across 11 bases. V lost 3 bases, J lost 3 bases, and 4 bases stayed unmatched. The germline V gene encodes CDR1 KGHSH and CDR2 LQKENI. The CDR3 spans 15 residues.

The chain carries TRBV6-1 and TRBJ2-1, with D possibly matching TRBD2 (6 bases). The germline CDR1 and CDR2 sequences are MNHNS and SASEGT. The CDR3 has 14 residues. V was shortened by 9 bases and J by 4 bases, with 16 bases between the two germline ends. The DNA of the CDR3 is TGTGCCAGTTCGACCGGGACTGAATACAATGAGCAGTTCTTC. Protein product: CASSTGTEYNEQFF.

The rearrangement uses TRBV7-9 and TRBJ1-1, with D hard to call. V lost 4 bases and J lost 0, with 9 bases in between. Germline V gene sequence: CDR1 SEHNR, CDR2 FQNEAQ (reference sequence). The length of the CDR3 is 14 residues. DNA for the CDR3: TGTGCCAGCAGCTCCCTAATAATGAACACTGAAGCTTTCTTT. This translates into CASSSLIMNTEAFF.

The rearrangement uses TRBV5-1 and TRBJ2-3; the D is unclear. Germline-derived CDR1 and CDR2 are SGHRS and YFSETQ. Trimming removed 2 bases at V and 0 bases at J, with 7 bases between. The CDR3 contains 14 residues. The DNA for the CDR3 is TGCGCCAGCAGCTTTGGCCAGAGCACAGATACGCAGTATTTT. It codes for CASSFGQSTDTQYF.

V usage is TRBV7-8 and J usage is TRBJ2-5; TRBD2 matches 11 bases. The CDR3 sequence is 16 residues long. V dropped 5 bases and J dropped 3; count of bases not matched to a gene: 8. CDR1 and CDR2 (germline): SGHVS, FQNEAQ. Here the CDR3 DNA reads TGTGCCAGCAGCCCGATACTAGCGGGAGTGGAAGAGACCCAGTACTTC. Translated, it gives CASSPILAGVEETQYF.